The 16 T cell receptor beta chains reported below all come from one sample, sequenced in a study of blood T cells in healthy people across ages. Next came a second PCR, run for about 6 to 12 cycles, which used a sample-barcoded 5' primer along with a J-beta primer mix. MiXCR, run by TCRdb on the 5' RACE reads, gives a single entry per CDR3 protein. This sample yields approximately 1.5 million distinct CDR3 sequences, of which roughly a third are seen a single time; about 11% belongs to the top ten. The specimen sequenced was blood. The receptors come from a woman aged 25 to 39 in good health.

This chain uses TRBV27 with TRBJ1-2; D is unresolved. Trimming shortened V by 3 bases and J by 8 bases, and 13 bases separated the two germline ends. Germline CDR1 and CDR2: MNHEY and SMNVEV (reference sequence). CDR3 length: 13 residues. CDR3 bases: TGTGCCAGCAGTTTGAATACATTTCAGGGCTACACCTTC. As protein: CASSLNTFQGYTF.

The DNA of the CDR3 is TGTGCCAGCAGGGTATTAAACTATGGCTACACCTTC. Translation gives CASRVLNYGYTF. V gene TRBV28 combines with J gene TRBJ1-2; unclear D gene. V was cut by 6 bases and J by 2 bases, with 7 bases left in between. CDR3 length equals 12 residues. Germline assignment: CDR1 MDHEN and CDR2 SYDVKM.

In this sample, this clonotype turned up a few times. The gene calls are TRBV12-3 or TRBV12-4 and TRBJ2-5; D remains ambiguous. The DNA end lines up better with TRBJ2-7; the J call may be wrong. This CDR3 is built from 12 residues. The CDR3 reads CASSQQAYEQYF. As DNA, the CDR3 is TGTGCCAGCAGCCAACAAGCATACGAGCAGTACTTC.

The CDR3 reads CASSPRPTSGRGEQFF. Here the CDR3 DNA reads TGTGCCAGCAGCCCAAGGCCCACTAGCGGGAGGGGTGAGCAGTTCTTC. This chain uses TRBV7-2 with TRBJ2-1; TRBD2 matches 13 bases. CDR1 and CDR2 from the germline V gene are SGHTA and FQGNSA. The CDR3 covers 16 residues. J gave up 9 bases and V 5 bases, and 10 bases lay outside the gene matches.

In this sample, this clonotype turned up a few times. The CDR3 loop reads CASGLIRTNHYGYTF. The CDR3 DNA sequence: TGTGCTAGTGGTTTGATCCGGACAAACCACTATGGCTACACCTTC. The chain employs TRBV12-5 and TRBJ1-2; possibly TRBD1 for D (5 bases). Trimming left V 2 bases short and J 3 bases short, with 13 bases between. This CDR3 comprises 15 residues. Germline loops: CDR1 LGHNT, CDR2 FRNRAP.

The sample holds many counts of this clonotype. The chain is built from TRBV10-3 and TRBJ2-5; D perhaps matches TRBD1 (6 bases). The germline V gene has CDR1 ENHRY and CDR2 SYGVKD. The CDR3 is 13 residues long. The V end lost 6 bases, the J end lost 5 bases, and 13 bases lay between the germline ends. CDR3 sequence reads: CAIRRGGEETQYF. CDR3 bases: TGTGCCATCAGACGAGGGGGAGAGGAGACCCAGTACTTC.

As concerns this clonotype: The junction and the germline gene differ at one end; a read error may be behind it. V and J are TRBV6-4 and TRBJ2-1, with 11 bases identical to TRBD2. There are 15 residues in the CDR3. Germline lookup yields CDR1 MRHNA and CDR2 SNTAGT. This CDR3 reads CAGSATSGSYNEQFF. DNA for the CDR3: TGTGCCGGCAGTGCTACTAGCGGGAGCTACAATGAGCAGTTCTTC.

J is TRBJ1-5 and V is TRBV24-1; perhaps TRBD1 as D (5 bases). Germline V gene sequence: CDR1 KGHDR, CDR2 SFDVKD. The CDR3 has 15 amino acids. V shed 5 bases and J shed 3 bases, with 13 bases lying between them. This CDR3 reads CATSVWGGFNQPQHF. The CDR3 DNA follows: TGTGCCACCAGTGTTTGGGGGGGTTTCAATCAGCCCCAGCATTTT.

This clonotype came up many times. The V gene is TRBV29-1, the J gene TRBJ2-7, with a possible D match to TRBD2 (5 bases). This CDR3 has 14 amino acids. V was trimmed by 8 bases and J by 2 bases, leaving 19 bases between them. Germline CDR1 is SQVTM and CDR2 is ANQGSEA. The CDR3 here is CSCRHGVGAYEQYF. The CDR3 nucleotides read TGCAGCTGTCGGCACGGGGTAGGAGCCTACGAGCAGTACTTC.

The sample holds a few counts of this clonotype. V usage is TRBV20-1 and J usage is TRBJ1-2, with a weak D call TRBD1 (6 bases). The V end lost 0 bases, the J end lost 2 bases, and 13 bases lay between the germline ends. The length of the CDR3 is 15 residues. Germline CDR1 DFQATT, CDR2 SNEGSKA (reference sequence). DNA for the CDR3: TGCAGTGCTAGAGAGACAGGAACCAAGAACTATGGCTACACCTTC. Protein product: CSARETGTKNYGYTF.

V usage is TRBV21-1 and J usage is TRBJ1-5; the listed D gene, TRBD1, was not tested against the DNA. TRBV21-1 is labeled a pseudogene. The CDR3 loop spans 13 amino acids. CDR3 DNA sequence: TGTGCCAGTAAACAGGGGGGAGATCAGCCCCAGCATTTT. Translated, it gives CASKQGGDQPQHF.

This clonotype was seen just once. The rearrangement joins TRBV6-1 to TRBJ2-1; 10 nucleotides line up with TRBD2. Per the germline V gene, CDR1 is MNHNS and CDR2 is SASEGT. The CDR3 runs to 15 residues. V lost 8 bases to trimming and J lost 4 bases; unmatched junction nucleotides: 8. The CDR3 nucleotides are TGTGCCAGCGGCGAGGGTAGCGGGGGGTACAATGAGCAGTTCTTC. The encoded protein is CASGEGSGGYNEQFF.

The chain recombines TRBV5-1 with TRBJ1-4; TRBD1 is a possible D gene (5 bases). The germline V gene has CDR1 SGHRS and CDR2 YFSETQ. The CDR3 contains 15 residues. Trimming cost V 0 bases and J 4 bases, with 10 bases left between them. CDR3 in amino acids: CASSLALGVNEKLFF. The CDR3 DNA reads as TGCGCCAGCAGCTTGGCCCTGGGGGTTAATGAAAAACTGTTTTTT.

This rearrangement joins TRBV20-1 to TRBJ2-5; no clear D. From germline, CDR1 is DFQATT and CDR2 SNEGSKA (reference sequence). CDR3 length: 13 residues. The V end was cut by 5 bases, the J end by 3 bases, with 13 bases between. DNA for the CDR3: TGCAGTGCTGATCCGGAAGATGAAGAGACCCAGTACTTC. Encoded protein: CSADPEDEETQYF.

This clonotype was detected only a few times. CDR3 in DNA: TGTGCCAGCAGCTTCCGGACAGGTAGCAATCAGCCCCAGCATTTT. It yields the protein CASSFRTGSNQPQHF. The chain is built from TRBV5-8 and TRBJ1-5; 7 bases fit TRBD1. The CDR3 runs 15 residues. V shed 2 bases and J 0 bases; nucleotides not matched to a gene: 2. Germline V gene sequence: CDR1 SGHTS, CDR2 YDEGEE.

The CDR3 region has the DNA TGTGCCAGCAGTTACTCGACGGACAGAATATACGAGCAGTACTTC. Its protein product is CASSYSTDRIYEQYF. The chain combines TRBV27 with TRBJ2-7, with D possibly being TRBD1 (6 bases). Trimming pared 4 bases from V and 4 bases from J, leaving 17 bases between. The germline gives CDR1 MNHEY, CDR2 SMNVEV (reference sequence). This CDR3 has 15 amino acids.